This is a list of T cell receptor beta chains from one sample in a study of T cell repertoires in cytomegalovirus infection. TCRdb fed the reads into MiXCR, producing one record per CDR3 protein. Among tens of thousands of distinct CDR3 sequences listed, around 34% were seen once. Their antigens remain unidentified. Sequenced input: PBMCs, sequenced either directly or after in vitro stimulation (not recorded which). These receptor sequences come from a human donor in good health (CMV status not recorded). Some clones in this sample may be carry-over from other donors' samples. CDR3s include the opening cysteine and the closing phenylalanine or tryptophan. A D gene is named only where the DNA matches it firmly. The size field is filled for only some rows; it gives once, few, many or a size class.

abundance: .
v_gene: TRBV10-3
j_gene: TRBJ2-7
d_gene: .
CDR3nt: TGTGCCATCCTAAGCGACAGCTATGAGCAGTACTTC
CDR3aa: CAILSDSYEQYF

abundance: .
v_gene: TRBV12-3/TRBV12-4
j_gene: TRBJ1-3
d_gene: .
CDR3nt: TGTGCCAGCAGCCCCTCCCAGGGGCCAGTTACGCACACCATATATTTT
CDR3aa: CASSPSQGPVTHTIYF

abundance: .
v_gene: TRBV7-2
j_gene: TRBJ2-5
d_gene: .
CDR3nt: TGTGCCAGCAGCCGGGGGAATACAGGAGGCCCGGGAGAGACCCAGTACTTC
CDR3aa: CASSRGNTGGPGETQYF

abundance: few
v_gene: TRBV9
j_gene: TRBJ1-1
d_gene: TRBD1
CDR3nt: TGTGCCAGCAGCGTAGTGGGACAGGGGGTCACTGAAGCTTTCTTT
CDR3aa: CASSVVGQGVTEAFF

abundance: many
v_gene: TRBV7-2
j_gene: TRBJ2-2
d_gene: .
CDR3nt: TGTGCCAGCAGCTTAGTGTCGGTTGGAACCGGGGAGCTGTTTTTT
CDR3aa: CASSLVSVGTGELFF

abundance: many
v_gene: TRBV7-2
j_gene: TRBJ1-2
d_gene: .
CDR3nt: TGTGCCAGCAGCTTAGAGGGTTCGGGGACGGGCTATGGCTACACCTTC
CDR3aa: CASSLEGSGTGYGYTF

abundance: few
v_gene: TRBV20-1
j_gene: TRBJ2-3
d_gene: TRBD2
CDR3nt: TGCAGCGTCCCGCTGCGGGGGAAGACAGATACGCAGTATTTT
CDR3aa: CSVPLRGKTDTQYF

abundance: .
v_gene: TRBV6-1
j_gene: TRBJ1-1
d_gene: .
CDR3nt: TGTGCCAGCAGTGAAATGGGTGAAGCTTTCTTT
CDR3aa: CASSEMGEAFF

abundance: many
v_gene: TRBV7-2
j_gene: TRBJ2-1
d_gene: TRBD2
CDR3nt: TGTGCCAGCAGCTTAAGGCTAGCGGGAGCGAATGAGCAGTTCTTC
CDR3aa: CASSLRLAGANEQFF

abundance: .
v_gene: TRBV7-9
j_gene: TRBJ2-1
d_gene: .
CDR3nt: TGTGCCAGCAGCCCGACCGGGGACGGTGAGCAGTTCTTC
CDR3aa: CASSPTGDGEQFF

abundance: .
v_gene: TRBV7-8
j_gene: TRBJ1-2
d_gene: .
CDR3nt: TGTGCCAGCAGCCATTGGACCGTCGGAGGAGGCTACACCTTC
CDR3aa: CASSHWTVGGGYTF

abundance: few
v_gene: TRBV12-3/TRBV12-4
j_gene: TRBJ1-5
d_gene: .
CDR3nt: TGTGCCAGCAGTCACGACGGGAATAGCAATCAGCCCCAGCATTTT
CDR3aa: CASSHDGNSNQPQHF

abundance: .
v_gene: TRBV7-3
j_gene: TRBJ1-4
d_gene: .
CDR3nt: TGTGCCAACAGCTTACAGGCCGGAGGTGAAAAACTGTTTTTT
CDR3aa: CANSLQAGGEKLFF

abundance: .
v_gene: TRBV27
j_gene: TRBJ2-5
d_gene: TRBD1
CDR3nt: TGTGCCAGCGGTCGACGGACAGGCCAAGAGACCCAGTACTTC
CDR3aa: CASGRRTGQETQYF

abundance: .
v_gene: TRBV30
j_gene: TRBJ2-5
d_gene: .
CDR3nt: TGTGCCTGGAGTGTACTAGGTGGCCCGATGGCAGAGACCCAGTACTTC
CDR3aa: CAWSVLGGPMAETQYF

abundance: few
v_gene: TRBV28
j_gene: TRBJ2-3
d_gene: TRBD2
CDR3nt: TGTGCCAGCAGTTTGGGAGGGATACTAGCAGGTGATACGCAGTATTTT
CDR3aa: CASSLGGILAGDTQYF

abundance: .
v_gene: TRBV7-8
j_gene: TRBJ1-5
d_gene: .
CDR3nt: TGTGCCAGCAGCCCACGGACAAGATTGGGCAATCAGCCCCAGCATTTT
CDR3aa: CASSPRTRLGNQPQHF

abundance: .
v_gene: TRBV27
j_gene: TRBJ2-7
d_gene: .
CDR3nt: TGTGCCAGCAGTCTTCTCCGGGACTCCTCCTACGAGCAGTACTTC
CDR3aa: CASSLLRDSSYEQYF

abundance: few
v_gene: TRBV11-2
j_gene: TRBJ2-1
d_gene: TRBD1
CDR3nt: TGTGCCAGCAGCCAGGACAGGGCAAATGAGCAGTTCTTC
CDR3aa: CASSQDRANEQFF

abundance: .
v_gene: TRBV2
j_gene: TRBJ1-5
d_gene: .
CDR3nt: TGTGCCAGCAGGGACTTATATAGCAATCAGCCCCAGCATTTT
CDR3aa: CASRDLYSNQPQHF

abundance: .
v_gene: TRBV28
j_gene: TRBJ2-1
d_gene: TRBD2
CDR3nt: TGTGCCAGCAGCCGGACTAGTTCGAATGAGCAGTTCTTC
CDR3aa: CASSRTSSNEQFF

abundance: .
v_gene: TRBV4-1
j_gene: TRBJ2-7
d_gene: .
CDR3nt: TGCGCCAGCAGCCAAGGCGACAGGTCCTACGAGCAGTACTTC
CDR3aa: CASSQGDRSYEQYF

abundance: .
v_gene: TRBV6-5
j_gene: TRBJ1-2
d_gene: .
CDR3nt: TGTGCCAGCACCAGCAGTGTAGACCGACTTAACTATGGCTACACCTTC
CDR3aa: CASTSSVDRLNYGYTF

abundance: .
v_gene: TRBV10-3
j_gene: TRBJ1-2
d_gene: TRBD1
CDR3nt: TGTGCCATCAGTGAGTCGATCAGGGACAGTTATGGCTACACCTTC
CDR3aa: CAISESIRDSYGYTF

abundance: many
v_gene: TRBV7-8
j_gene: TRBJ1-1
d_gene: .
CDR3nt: TGTGCCAGCAGCCCCCCCCAGGGATTGAATGAAGCTTTCTTT
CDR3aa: CASSPPQGLNEAFF

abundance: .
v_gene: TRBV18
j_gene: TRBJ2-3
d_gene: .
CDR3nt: TGTGCCAGCTCACCACCGGGAAGGGATACGCAGTATTTT
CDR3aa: CASSPPGRDTQYF

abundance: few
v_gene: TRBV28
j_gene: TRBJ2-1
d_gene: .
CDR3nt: TGTGCCAGCAGTGTAAACTACAATGAGCAGTTCTTC
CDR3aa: CASSVNYNEQFF

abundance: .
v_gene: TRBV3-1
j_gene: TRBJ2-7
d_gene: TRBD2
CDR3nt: TGTGCCAGCAGCCGGACTAGCTCCTACGAGCAGTACTTC
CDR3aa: CASSRTSSYEQYF

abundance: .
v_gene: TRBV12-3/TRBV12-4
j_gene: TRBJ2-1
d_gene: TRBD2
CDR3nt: TGTGCCAGCAGTTCCCGACTAGCCCCCAGCGAGCAGTTCTTC
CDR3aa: CASSSRLAPSEQFF

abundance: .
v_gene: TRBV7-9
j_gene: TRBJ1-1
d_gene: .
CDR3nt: TGTGCCAGCAGCTGGATTAACAGGGAGGCTTTCTTT
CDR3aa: CASSWINREAFF

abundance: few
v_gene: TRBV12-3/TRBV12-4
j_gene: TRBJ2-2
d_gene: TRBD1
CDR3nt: TGTGCCAGCAGTTTCGGGACAGGGCCCGGGGAGCTGTTTTTT
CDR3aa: CASSFGTGPGELFF